In its sample, the clone carrying this T cell receptor (beta chain) was seen once. This record belongs to a study of T cell changes during pregnancy in multiple sclerosis. This CDR3 is 15 amino acids long. Germline V gene sequence: CDR1 LGHNT, CDR2 FRNRAP. V was clipped by 5 bases and J by 1 base; unmatched bases: 3. TCRdb's copy holds only in-frame clones and misses some; the assay was immunoSEQ multiplex PCR. The data hold fewer than 30,000 clones, with around nine tenths observed a single time. The sequenced sample was CD4+ T cells from peripheral blood mononuclear cells, obtained in the first trimester of pregnancy. This sequence was found in a female donor with multiple sclerosis, enrolled in a pregnancy study. This chain links TRBV12-5 with TRBJ1-5, with TRBD1 identical over 9 bases. The CDR3 bases are TGTGCTAGTGGTACGGGACAGGGAAGCAATCAGCCCCAGCATTTT. Its translation is CASGTGQGSNQPQHF.